The rows below give T cell receptor beta chains drawn from one sample of a study of blood T cell repertoires in COVID-19. Sequenced by immunoSEQ multiplex PCR; TCRdb stores in-frame clones only, minus some. The table records tens of thousands of clones, about 88% of them present only once. The specimen was peripheral blood. These receptors originate from a man in his sixties with active COVID-19. Both conserved end residues are part of each CDR3. The order of the fields is clone size, J gene, V gene, CDR3 length, D gene, CDR3 DNA, CDR3 protein. D genes are given only for firm matches. Rows give clone size only sometimes, using once, few, many, or a class for an expanded clone.

NA TRBJ1-4 TRBV1 16 NA TGCACCAGCAGCCAAGTTAGGACAGTTGGCCCTGAAAAACTGTTTTTT CTSSQVRTVGPEKLFF
NA TRBJ2-5 TRBV7-2 14 TRBD1 TGTGCCAGCAGCCCCGACAGGGCTCAAGAGACCCAGTACTTC CASSPDRAQETQYF
NA TRBJ1-6 TRBV5-5 15 TRBD1 TGTGCCAGCAGCCCTCGCGACAGGGCCGATTCACCCCTCCACTTT CASSPRDRADSPLHF
NA TRBJ2-7 TRBV7-8 14 TRBD2 TGTGCCAGCAGCCTGACTAGCGAAAACTACGAGCAGTACTTC CASSLTSENYEQYF
once TRBJ2-1 TRBV6-5 15 TRBD2 TGTGCCAGCAGCTCTCTAGCGGGGGGATACAATGAGCAGTTCTTC CASSSLAGGYNEQFF
NA TRBJ2-1 TRBV6-2/TRBV6-3 17 TRBD2 TGTGCCAGCAGTTACTCTATAGCGGGTCACGCTGGCAATGAGCAGTTCTTC CASSYSIAGHAGNEQFF
NA TRBJ2-3 TRBV19 15 TRBD2 TGTGCCAGTAGTATAAGGCGGGGGGGCACAGATACGCAGTATTTT CASSIRRGGTDTQYF
NA TRBJ2-3 TRBV10-2 16 TRBD1 TGCGCCAGCAGTGATAGGACAGGTGTCCGATTAGATACGCAGTATTTT CASSDRTGVRLDTQYF
NA TRBJ2-3 TRBV19 15 TRBD2 TGTGCCAGTAATCTGATAGCGGGAGGGGAAGATACGCAGTATTTT CASNLIAGGEDTQYF
NA TRBJ2-1 TRBV4-1 19 TRBD2 TGCGCCAGCAGCCAAGATCTGCTCGATCGAGCGGGAGGGAACAATGAGCAGTTCTTC CASSQDLLDRAGGNNEQFF
NA TRBJ1-6 TRBV27 14 NA TGTGCCAGCAGTTTTGGCCCCAGGAATTCACCCCTCCACTTT CASSFGPRNSPLHF
NA TRBJ1-4 TRBV21-1 14 NA TGTGCCAGCAGCAAAAGGGAGACAGGGAGTAAACTGTTTTTT CASSKRETGSKLFF
NA TRBJ2-7 TRBV3-1/TRBV3-2 17 NA TGTGCCAGCAGCCATTTACTAGACGCAGATACTTCCTACGAGCAGTACTTC CASSHLLDADTSYEQYF
NA TRBJ1-1 TRBV2 14 NA TGTGCCAGCATTACTGACAGGTGGGGGACTGAAGCTTTCTTT CASITDRWGTEAFF
once TRBJ1-3 TRBV28 15 NA TGTGCCAGCAGTTTGTCTTATTCCTCTGGAAACACCATATATTTT CASSLSYSSGNTIYF
NA TRBJ2-7 TRBV5-6 15 TRBD2 TGTGCCAGCAGCCCGTGGCCTAGCGGGATCTACGAGCAGTACTTC CASSPWPSGIYEQYF
once TRBJ2-7 TRBV5-1 14 TRBD2 TGCGCCAGCAGCCGTCTAGCGGACTCCTACGAGCAGTACTTC CASSRLADSYEQYF
few TRBJ1-6 TRBV10-3 13 NA TGTGCCATCAGTGAAGAGGGATATTCACCCCTCCACTTT CAISEEGYSPLHF
NA TRBJ2-2 TRBV7-6 13 NA TGTGCCAGCAGCACGGCGAACACCGGGGAGCTGTTTTTT CASSTANTGELFF
few TRBJ1-4 TRBV19 16 NA TGTGCCACTACCAACCGGAGGGGAGTGGGAAATGAAAAACTGTTTTTT CATTNRRGVGNEKLFF
NA TRBJ2-7 TRBV19 14 TRBD1 TGTGCCAGTAGTCGCGGGACAGGGAACTACGAGCAGTACTTC CASSRGTGNYEQYF
NA TRBJ2-5 TRBV2 18 NA TGTGCCAGCAGTCGAAACGGAGGTAGGAGGTTACCCAAGGAGACCCAGTACTTC CASSRNGGRRLPKETQYF
NA TRBJ2-5 TRBV30 15 NA TGTGCCTGGAGGTATCGGGGGTTGGGAGAAGAGACCCAGTACTTC CAWRYRGLGEETQYF
NA TRBJ2-7 TRBV11-2 17 TRBD2 TGTGCCAGCAGCTCCATGACTAGCGGGAGGGGCTCCTACGAGCAGTACTTC CASSSMTSGRGSYEQYF
NA TRBJ2-7 TRBV2 17 TRBD1 TGTGCCAGCGCCCCCCAGGGACAGGGAATCCTTACCTACGAGCAGTACTTC CASAPQGQGILTYEQYF
NA TRBJ2-3 TRBV9 19 TRBD2 TGTGCCAGCACCTATCTAGCGGGAGGGGCTATTTCTAGCACAGATACGCAGTATTTT CASTYLAGGAISSTDTQYF
once TRBJ1-1 TRBV2 16 NA TGTGCCAGCAGGGGACCCACGGGACAAATGAACACTGAAGCTTTCTTT CASRGPTGQMNTEAFF
NA TRBJ2-3 TRBV4-2 15 TRBD2 TGTGCCAGCAGCCACACCATAGGCGGGGGTTGGAATGGGTATTTT CASSHTIGGGWNGYF
NA TRBJ2-7 TRBV12-5 15 TRBD1 TGTGCTAGTGGTTCGACAGGGTTCTCCCTCGACGAGCAGTACTTC CASGSTGFSLDEQYF
NA TRBJ1-1 TRBV3-1/TRBV3-2 16 NA TGTGCCAGCAGCCTCCGAGCGGGCTCCTGGGACACTGAAGCTTTCTTT CASSLRAGSWDTEAFF